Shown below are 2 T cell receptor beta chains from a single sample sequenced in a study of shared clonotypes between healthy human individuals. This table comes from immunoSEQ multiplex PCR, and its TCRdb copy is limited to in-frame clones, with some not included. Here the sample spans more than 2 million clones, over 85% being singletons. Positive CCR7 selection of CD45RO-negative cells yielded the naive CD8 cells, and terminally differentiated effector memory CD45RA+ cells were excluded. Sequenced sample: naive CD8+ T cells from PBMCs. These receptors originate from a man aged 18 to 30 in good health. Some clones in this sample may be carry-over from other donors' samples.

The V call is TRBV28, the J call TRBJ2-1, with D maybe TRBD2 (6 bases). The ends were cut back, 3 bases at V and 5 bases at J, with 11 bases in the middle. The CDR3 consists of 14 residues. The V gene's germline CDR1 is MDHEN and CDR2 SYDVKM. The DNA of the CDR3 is TGTGCCAGCAGTTTGTCGGGAGAAGACAATGAGCAGTTCTTC. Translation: CASSLSGEDNEQFF.

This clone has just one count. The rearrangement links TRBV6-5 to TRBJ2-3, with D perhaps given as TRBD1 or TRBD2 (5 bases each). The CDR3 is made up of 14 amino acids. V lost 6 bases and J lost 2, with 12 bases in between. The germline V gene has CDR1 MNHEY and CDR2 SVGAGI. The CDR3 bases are TGTGCCAGCAGCACGGGGCACCTCACAGATACGCAGTATTTT. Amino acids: CASSTGHLTDTQYF.